The 19 T cell receptor beta chains reported below all come from one sample, sequenced in a study of cytomegalovirus exposure and HLA in healthy donors. The assay was immunoSEQ multiplex PCR, and TCRdb's table has in-frame clones only and misses some. The repertoire consists of roughly 350,000 clones, with just over 85% occurring once and the leading ten covering 0.75% to 0.85%. What was sequenced was PBMCs. These receptors were collected from a woman under 30 in good health and CMV-seronegative.

This clone was detected a few times. The gene calls are TRBV27 and TRBJ2-7; 7 bases agree with TRBD1. The CDR3 is 14 amino acids. The trim removed 5 bases at V and 7 bases at J, leaving 11 bases unmatched. The V gene's germline CDR1 is MNHEY and CDR2 SMNVEV (reference sequence). The CDR3 coding sequence is TGTGCCAGCAGTCCAAGAGAGACAGGGCGGGAGCAGTACTTC. Translation gives CASSPRETGREQYF.

The chain employs TRBV5-1 and TRBJ2-7, with a tentative D call TRBD1 (5 bases). This CDR3 is built from 15 residues. Trimming took off 1 base at V and 7 bases at J, with 18 bases between the two ends. The V gene's germline CDR1 is SGHRS and CDR2 YFSETQ. The CDR3, as DNA: TGCGCCAGCAGCTTGCTCGCAGGGAATCCAGGGGAGCAGTACTTC. Its translation: CASSLLAGNPGEQYF.

J is TRBJ2-7 and V is TRBV18, with 12 bases matching TRBD2. This CDR3 is built from 17 residues. Germline-derived CDR1 and CDR2 are KGHSH and LQKENI. V lost 1 base and J lost 7; bases outside the gene matches: 11. CDR3: CASSPRELAGGMGEQYF. CDR3 nucleotide sequence: TGTGCCAGCTCACCACGGGAACTAGCGGGAGGCATGGGGGAGCAGTACTTC.

The chain employs TRBV9 and TRBJ2-7; maybe TRBD2 (6 bases). The CDR3 is made up of 15 amino acids. The V end lost 4 bases, the J end lost 5 bases, and 19 bases lay between the germline ends. Germline V gene data show CDR1 as SGDLS and CDR2 as YYNGEE. The CDR3: CASSPQVADANEQYF. In DNA form, the CDR3 reads TGTGCCAGCAGCCCCCAGGTAGCGGATGCCAACGAGCAGTACTTC.

The V gene is TRBV2, the J gene TRBJ1-2; 7 bases match TRBD1. The CDR3 length is 16 residues. Germline V gene sequence: CDR1 SNHLY, CDR2 FYNNEI. V shed 0 bases, J shed 5 bases, and the junction held 9 bases outside the gene matches. The CDR3 region has the DNA TGTGCCAGCAGTGAAGCGCTTCGGGACAGAAAATATGGCTACACCTTC. This sequence encodes CASSEALRDRKYGYTF.

The chain employs TRBV2 and TRBJ1-1, with a tentative D call TRBD1 (6 bases). The germline V and J ends were trimmed by 8 bases and 6 bases, with 16 bases remaining between them. Germline V gives CDR1 SNHLY, CDR2 FYNNEI. This CDR3 has 13 amino acids. CDR3 sequence reads: CASRTGPEAEAFF. In nucleotides, the CDR3 is TGTGCCAGCCGCACAGGGCCCGAAGCTGAAGCTTTCTTT.

The chain links TRBV7-2 to TRBJ1-5, with TRBD1 identical over 9 bases. The CDR3 spans 15 residues. The V and J ends lost 5 bases and 1 base, in that order; junction bases with no gene match: 3. Germline CDR1 and CDR2: SGHTA and FQGNSA. The DNA for the CDR3 is TGTGCCAGCAGCGGCGACAGGGGGAGCAATCAGCCCCAGCATTTT. This sequence encodes CASSGDRGSNQPQHF.

The chain recombines TRBV6-5 with TRBJ1-1; D uncertain. The CDR3 consists of 15 residues. The ends were cut back, 0 bases at V and 0 bases at J, with 8 bases in the middle. Per the germline V gene, CDR1 is MNHEY and CDR2 is SVGAGI. The DNA for the CDR3 is TGTGCCAGCAGTTACTCGGCAGCGATGAACACTGAAGCTTTCTTT. This sequence encodes CASSYSAAMNTEAFF.

This chain joins TRBV7-8 and TRBJ2-6; 10 nucleotides align to TRBD1. In germline, CDR1 is SGHVS, CDR2 FQNEAQ. The CDR3 totals 19 residues. The V segment lost 3 bases and the J segment 0 bases; nucleotides outside the gene matches: 8. The CDR3 DNA reads as TGTGCCAGCAGCTTCAGTCTGACAGGGGGCGTCTCTGGGGCCAACGTCCTGACTTTC. Translating it yields CASSFSLTGGVSGANVLTF. The full variable domain, its missing parts supplied by reference TRBV7-8 and TRBJ2-6, is GAGVSQSPRYKVAKRGQDVALRCDPISGHVSLFWYQQALGQGPEFLTYFQNEAQLDKSGLPSDRFFAERPEGSVSTLKIQRTQQEDSAVYLCASSFSLTGGVSGANVLTFGAGSRLTVL.

The count of this clone is one. The chain combines TRBV28 with TRBJ2-3; 7 bases match TRBD1. With V trimmed by 6 bases and J by 6 bases, 9 bases remained unmatched. The CDR3 sequence is 14 residues long. Germline-derived CDR1 and CDR2 are MDHEN and SYDVKM. The CDR3 DNA reads as TGTGCCAGCAGCGTCGCCGACAGGGACGATACGCAGTATTTT. Its protein is CASSVADRDDTQYF.

The CDR3 DNA reads as TGCGCCAGCAGCAACGGGACTAGCCGTCCTTCCTACAATGAGCAGTTCTTC. Protein: CASSNGTSRPSYNEQFF. The chain recombines TRBV5-1 with TRBJ2-1; 9 bases align to TRBD2. This CDR3 is built from 17 residues. V lost 4 bases, J lost 1 base, and 9 bases stayed unmatched. In germline, CDR1 is SGHRS, CDR2 YFSETQ.

The rearrangement uses TRBV4-3 and TRBJ2-1, with D maybe TRBD2 (5 bases). Per germline, CDR1 LGHNA and CDR2 YSLEER. The CDR3 covers 13 residues. With 0 bases removed from V and 7 bases from J, the gap between germline ends came to 7 bases. The CDR3 is CASSQEWRNEQFF. The CDR3, as DNA: TGCGCCAGCAGCCAAGAGTGGAGGAATGAGCAGTTCTTC.

The chain joins TRBV4-2 to TRBJ2-5, with D possibly matching TRBD1 (5 bases). Germline V gene lookup returns CDR1 LGHNA and CDR2 YNFKEQ. The CDR3 has 14 amino acids. V gave up 0 bases and J gave up 3 bases, with 8 bases separating them. This CDR3 reads CASSQDQGKETQYF. CDR3 in DNA: TGTGCCAGCAGCCAAGATCAGGGAAAAGAGACCCAGTACTTC.

The sample holds one count of this clone. The chain employs TRBV19 and TRBJ1-1, with D tentatively TRBD1 (5 bases). Germline V gene lookup returns CDR1 LNHDA and CDR2 SQIVND (reference sequence). The CDR3 has 15 amino acids. V was pared by 5 bases and J by 0 bases, with 13 bases between. The CDR3 region is CASSAGEGVNTEAFF. The CDR3 nucleotides are TGTGCCAGTAGTGCCGGAGAAGGGGTGAACACTGAAGCTTTCTTT.

This chain uses TRBV27 with TRBJ2-1, with 8 bases that match TRBD1. Trimming cost V 6 bases and J 4 bases; bases outside gene matches: 8. CDR1 MNHEY and CDR2 SMNVEV come from the germline V gene (reference sequence). The CDR3 loop spans 15 amino acids. This CDR3 reads CASSHGDRRYNEQFF. CDR3 sequence (DNA): TGTGCCAGCAGCCATGGGGACAGGAGATACAATGAGCAGTTCTTC.

The chain employs TRBV3-2 and TRBJ2-5; the table gives TRBD2 as D, unverified against the DNA. TRBV3-2 is listed as a pseudogene. The CDR3 sequence is 9 residues long. CDR3 amino acids: CASVRTQYF. For the CDR3, the DNA is TGTGCCAGCGTCCGGACCCAGTACTTC.

This chain links TRBV18 with TRBJ1-5; 7 bases are a match to TRBD1. Per germline, CDR1 KGHSH and CDR2 LQKENI. CDR3 size: 13 residues. Trimming at V came to 8 bases and at J to 8 bases, leaving 9 bases not matched to a gene. The CDR3 here is CASTPGQGEPQHF. The DNA for the CDR3 is TGTGCCAGCACCCCGGGGCAGGGGGAGCCCCAGCATTTT.

The rearrangement joins TRBV10-3 to TRBJ2-7; 9 bases fit TRBD1. The trim removed 2 bases at V and 5 bases at J, leaving 7 bases unmatched. Germline CDR1 reads ENHRY; CDR2 reads SYGVKD. The CDR3 is 15 amino acids. The CDR3 is CAISEPGQGHDEQYF. The CDR3 DNA sequence: TGTGCCATCAGTGAGCCCGGACAGGGGCACGACGAGCAGTACTTC.

This clone came up once. J is TRBJ2-7 and V is TRBV7-2, with D possibly being TRBD1 (5 bases). Trimming pared 5 bases from V and 3 bases from J, leaving 17 bases between. This CDR3 comprises 15 residues. CDR1 and CDR2 from the germline V gene are SGHTA and FQGNSA. CDR3 residues: CASSPRPGQVYEQYF. The CDR3 nucleotides are TGTGCCAGCAGCCCGCGTCCAGGGCAGGTCTACGAGCAGTACTTC.